The next 12 T cell receptor gamma chains were all read from a single sample in a study of intestinal T cells in coeliac disease. For each case, the template was genomic DNA from ten roughly 4.6-µm formalin-fixed paraffin-embedded scrolls. TRG repertoires were amplified with LymphoTrack primers from roughly 0.2 ug of biopsy DNA. TCRdb re-processed the multiplex PCR reads using CATT. The data show about 490 gamma-chain clones, 51% seen once. The sequenced sample was a duodenal biopsy. Receptors originate from a human donor who served as a control with a normal duodenal biopsy, not a healthy volunteer.

Comment on this clone: The TCRdb protein, from a much larger clone, departs from this DNA's translation at residue 10, likely by read error; the protein shown derives from the DNA. The chain joins TRGV2 to TRGJP2. Germline V gene lookup returns CDR1 EGSNGY and CDR2 YDSYNSKV. The trim removed 0 bases at V and 14 bases at J, leaving 9 bases unmatched. This CDR3 is built from 13 residues. CDR3 coding DNA: TGTGCCACCTGGGACGGGCATCGTATCATCAAGACGTTT. Translation: CATWDGHRIIKTF.

This clone is classed as hyperexpanded (1% or more). The same CDR3 is also encoded by other DNA sequences in this sample. The chain combines TRGV2 with TRGJ1 or TRGJ2. The CDR3 sequence is 13 residues long. CDR1 is EGSNGY and CDR2 is YDSYNSKV in the germline V gene. V trimming: 3 bases; J trimming: 0 bases; junction bases outside the gene matches: 2. This CDR3 is CATWDRNYYKKLF. The CDR3, as DNA: TGTGCCACCTGGGACCGGAATTATTATAAGAAACTCTTT.

CDR3 region: CAVVGGPPEGYYKKLF. Here the CDR3 DNA reads TGTGCCGTTGTGGGAGGGCCCCCGGAGGGTTATTATAAGAAACTCTTT. The rearrangement links TRGV9 to TRGJ1 or TRGJ2. The ends lost 12 bases at V and 3 bases at J; junction bases unmatched: 23. CDR1 and CDR2 (germline): GITISATS, ISYDGTV (reference sequence). The CDR3 loop spans 16 amino acids.

The rearrangement uses TRGV8 and TRGJ1 or TRGJ2. Losses at the gene ends were 3 bases for V and 13 bases for J; bases not matched to a gene: 9. This CDR3 comprises 11 residues. Germline V gene lookup returns CDR1 VENAVY and CDR2 YDSYNSRV. CDR3 sequence: CATWDPLRKLF. CDR3 bases: TGTGCCACCTGGGATCCTCTAAGAAAACTCTTT.

This clone is categorized as hyperexpanded (1% or more). The chain couples TRGV10 to TRGJ1 or TRGJ2. TRGV10 is recorded as an ORF, its role being uncertain. The CDR3 spans 14 residues. The trim removed 8 bases at V and 5 bases at J, leaving 13 bases unmatched. The CDR3 here is CAAWGPRGNYKKLF. CDR3 sequence (DNA): TGTGCTGCGTGGGGCCCGAGGGGGAATTATAAGAAACTCTTT.

The chain recombines TRGV2 with TRGJ1 or TRGJ2. After removal of 0 bases from V and 9 bases from J, the junction contained 8 bases not matched to a gene. CDR3 size: 13 residues. Germline CDR1 is EGSNGY and CDR2 is YDSYNSKV. CDR3 loop: CATWDGEGGKKLF. In DNA form, the CDR3 reads TGTGCCACCTGGGACGGGGAGGGTGGTAAGAAACTCTTT.

This sequence joins TRGV2 and TRGJP1. The germline gives CDR1 EGSNGY, CDR2 YDSYNSKV. This CDR3 region has 15 residues. Germline trimming cut 6 bases from V and 10 bases from J; bases unmatched to any gene: 17. CDR3 sequence: CATWRVYLLDWFKIF. CDR3 bases: TGTGCCACCTGGAGGGTATACCTACTGGATTGGTTCAAGATATTT.

This clone appeared a few times. TCRdb lists the protein of a much larger clone for this DNA, which differs at residue 3, so this is likely a read error; the protein given here is translated from the DNA itself. V is TRGV8 and J is TRGJP2. CDR1 and CDR2 (germline): VENAVY, YDSYNSRV. The CDR3 spans 12 residues. The CDR3 DNA is TGTGCCGCCTGGTCGAGTGATTGGATCAAGACGTTT. Residues: CAAWSSDWIKTF.

The gene calls are TRGV10 and TRGJ1 or TRGJ2. TRGV10 is treated as an ORF (open reading frame) with a function not yet certain. CDR3 length: 16 amino acids. V lost 8 bases to trimming and J lost 3 bases; unmatched junction nucleotides: 17. CDR3 loop: CAAWECINAPYYKKLF. CDR3 sequence (DNA): TGTGCTGCGTGGGAGTGTATCAACGCCCCTTATTATAAGAAACTCTTT.

The sample holds a few counts of this clone. TCRdb's protein, taken from a much larger clone, differs from this DNA's translation at residue 7, likely owing to a read error; the protein displayed comes from the DNA. The gene calls are TRGV2 and TRGJ1 or TRGJ2. The CDR3 runs 12 residues. Germline trimming cut 0 bases from V and 9 bases from J; bases unmatched to any gene: 5. From germline, CDR1 is EGSNGY and CDR2 YDSYNSKV. CDR3 bases: TGTGCCACCTGGGACGGGCCTAGTAAGAAACTCTTT. It yields the protein CATWDGPSKKLF.

This clone was seen a few times. The rearrangement joins TRGV10 to TRGJ1 or TRGJ2. TRGV10 carries the ORF label, with uncertain function. CDR3 length equals 11 residues. V shed 13 bases and J 11 bases; nucleotides not matched to a gene: 15. CDR3 sequence (DNA): TGTGCTGGCGTGAGGTGGGGTCAGAAACTCTTT. Its protein is CAGVRWGQKLF.

The chain is built from TRGV10 and TRGJP1. TRGV10 falls under the ORF class, with uncertain function. The CDR3 runs to 15 residues. Losses at the gene ends were 8 bases for V and 11 bases for J; bases not matched to a gene: 18. CDR3 amino acids: CAAWDRLFGGWFKIF. CDR3 DNA: TGTGCTGCGTGGGATAGATTATTTGGGGGGTGGTTCAAGATATTT.